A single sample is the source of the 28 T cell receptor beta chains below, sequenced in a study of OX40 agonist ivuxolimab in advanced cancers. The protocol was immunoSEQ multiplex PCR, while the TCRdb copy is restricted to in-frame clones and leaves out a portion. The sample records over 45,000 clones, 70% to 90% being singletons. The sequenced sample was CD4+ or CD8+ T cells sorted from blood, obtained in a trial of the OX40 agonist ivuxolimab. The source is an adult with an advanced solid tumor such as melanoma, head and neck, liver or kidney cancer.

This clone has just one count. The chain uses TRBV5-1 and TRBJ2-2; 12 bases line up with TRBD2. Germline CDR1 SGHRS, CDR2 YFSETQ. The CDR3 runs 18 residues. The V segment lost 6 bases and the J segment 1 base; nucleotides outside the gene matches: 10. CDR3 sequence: CASTKTLAGGRNTGELFF. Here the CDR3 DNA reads TGCGCCAGCACCAAGACACTAGCGGGGGGACGGAACACCGGGGAGCTGTTTTTT.

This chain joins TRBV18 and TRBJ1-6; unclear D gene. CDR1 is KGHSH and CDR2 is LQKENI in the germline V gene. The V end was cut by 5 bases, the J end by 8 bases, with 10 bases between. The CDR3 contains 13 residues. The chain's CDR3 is CASSASQDSPLHF. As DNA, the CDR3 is TGTGCCAGCTCAGCCTCACAAGATTCACCCCTCCACTTT.

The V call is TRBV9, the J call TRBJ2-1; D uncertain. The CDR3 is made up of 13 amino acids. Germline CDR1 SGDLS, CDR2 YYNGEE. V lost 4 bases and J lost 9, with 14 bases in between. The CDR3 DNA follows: TGTGCCAGCAGCCCAACCCCGATAGGTGAGCAGTTCTTC. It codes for CASSPTPIGEQFF.

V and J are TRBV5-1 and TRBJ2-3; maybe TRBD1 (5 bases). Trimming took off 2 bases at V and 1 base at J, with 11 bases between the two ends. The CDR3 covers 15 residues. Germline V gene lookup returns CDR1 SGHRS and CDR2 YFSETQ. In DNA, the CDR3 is TGCGCCAGCAGCTTAAAAGGGGTTGGCACAGATACGCAGTATTTT. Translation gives CASSLKGVGTDTQYF.

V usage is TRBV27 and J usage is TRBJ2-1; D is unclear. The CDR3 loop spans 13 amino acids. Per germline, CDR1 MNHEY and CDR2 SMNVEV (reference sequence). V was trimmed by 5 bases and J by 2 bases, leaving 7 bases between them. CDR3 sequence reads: CASSPGPYNEQFF. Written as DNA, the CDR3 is TGTGCCAGCAGTCCGGGCCCCTACAATGAGCAGTTCTTC.

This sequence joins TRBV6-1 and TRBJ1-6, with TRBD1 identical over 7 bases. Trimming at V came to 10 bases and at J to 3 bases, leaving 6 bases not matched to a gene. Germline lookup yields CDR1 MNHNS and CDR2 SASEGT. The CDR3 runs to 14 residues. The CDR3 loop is CAISTGIYNSPLHF. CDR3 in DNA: TGTGCCATTTCGACAGGGATCTATAATTCACCCCTCCACTTT.

This CDR3 is CASSSQGGANEKLFF. The CDR3 nucleotides read TGTGCCAGCAGCTCCCAGGGAGGTGCTAATGAAAAACTGTTTTTT. The chain recombines TRBV11-2 with TRBJ1-4, with a tentative D call TRBD1 (5 bases). Germline V gene data show CDR1 as SGHAT and CDR2 as FQNNGV. Trimming pared 4 bases from V and 3 bases from J, leaving 12 bases between. CDR3 length: 15 residues.

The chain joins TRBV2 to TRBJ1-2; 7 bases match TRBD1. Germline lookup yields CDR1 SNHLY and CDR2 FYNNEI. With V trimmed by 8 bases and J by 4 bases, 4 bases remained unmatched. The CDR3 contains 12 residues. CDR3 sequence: CASHDRVYGYTF. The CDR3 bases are TGTGCCAGCCACGACAGGGTCTATGGCTACACCTTC. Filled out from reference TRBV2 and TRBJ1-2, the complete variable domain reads EPEVTQTPSHQVTQMGQEVILRCVPISNHLYFYWYRQILGQKVEFLVSFYNNEISEKSEIFDDQFSVERPDGSNFTLKIRSTKLEDSAMYFCASHDRVYGYTFGSGTRLTVV.

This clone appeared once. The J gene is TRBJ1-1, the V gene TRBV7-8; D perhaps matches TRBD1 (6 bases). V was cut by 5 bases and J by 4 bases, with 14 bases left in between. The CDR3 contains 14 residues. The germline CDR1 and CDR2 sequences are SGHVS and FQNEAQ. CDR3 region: CASSRAGGPTEAFF. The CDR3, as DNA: TGTGCCAGCAGCAGGGCGGGGGGCCCCACTGAAGCTTTCTTT. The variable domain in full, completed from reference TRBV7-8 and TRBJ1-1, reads GAGVSQSPRYKVAKRGQDVALRCDPISGHVSLFWYQQALGQGPEFLTYFQNEAQLDKSGLPSDRFFAERPEGSVSTLKIQRTQQEDSAVYLCASSRAGGPTEAFFGQGTRLTVV.

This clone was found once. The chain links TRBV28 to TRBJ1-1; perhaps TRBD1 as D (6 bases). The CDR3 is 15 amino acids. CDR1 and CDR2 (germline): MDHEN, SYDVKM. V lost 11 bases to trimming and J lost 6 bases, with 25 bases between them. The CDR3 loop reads CAGRSSMGGLAEAFF. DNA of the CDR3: TGTGCCGGTCGCAGCTCTATGGGGGGCTTGGCTGAAGCTTTCTTT.

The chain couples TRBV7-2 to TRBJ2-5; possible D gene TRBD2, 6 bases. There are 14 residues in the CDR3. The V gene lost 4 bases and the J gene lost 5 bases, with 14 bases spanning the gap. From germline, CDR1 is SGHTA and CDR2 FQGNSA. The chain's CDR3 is CASSSRLDVETQYF. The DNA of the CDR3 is TGTGCCAGCAGCTCCAGACTAGATGTGGAGACCCAGTACTTC.

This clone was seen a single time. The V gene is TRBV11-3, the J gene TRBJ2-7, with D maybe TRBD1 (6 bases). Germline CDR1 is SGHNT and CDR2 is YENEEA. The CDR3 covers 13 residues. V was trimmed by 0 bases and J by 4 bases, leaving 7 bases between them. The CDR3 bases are TGTGCCAGCAGCTTAGAAGGGGGATACGAGCAGTACTTC. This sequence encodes CASSLEGGYEQYF.

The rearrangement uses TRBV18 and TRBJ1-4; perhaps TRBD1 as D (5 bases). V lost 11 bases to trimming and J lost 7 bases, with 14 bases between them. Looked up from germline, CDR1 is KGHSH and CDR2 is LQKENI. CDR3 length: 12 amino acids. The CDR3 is CASLGHGEKLFF. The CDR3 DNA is TGTGCCTCCTTGGGGCACGGTGAAAAACTGTTTTTT.

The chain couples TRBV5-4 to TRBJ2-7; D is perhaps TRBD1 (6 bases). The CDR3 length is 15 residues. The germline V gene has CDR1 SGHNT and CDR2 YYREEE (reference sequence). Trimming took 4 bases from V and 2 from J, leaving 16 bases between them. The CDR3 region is CASSLQGVDAYEQYF. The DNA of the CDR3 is TGTGCCAGCAGCCTACAGGGCGTCGACGCCTACGAGCAGTACTTC.

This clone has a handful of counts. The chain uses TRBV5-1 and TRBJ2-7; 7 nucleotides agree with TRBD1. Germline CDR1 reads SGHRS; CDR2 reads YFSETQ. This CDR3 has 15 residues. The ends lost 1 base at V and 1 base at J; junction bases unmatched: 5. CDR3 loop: CASSLIAGGSYEQYF. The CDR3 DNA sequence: TGCGCCAGCAGCTTGATAGCAGGGGGATCCTACGAGCAGTACTTC.

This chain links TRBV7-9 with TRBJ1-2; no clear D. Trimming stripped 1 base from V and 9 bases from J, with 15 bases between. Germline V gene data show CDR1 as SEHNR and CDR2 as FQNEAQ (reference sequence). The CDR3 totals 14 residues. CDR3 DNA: TGTGCCAGCAGCTTAGTCGGTCAGAGAGGAAGCTACACCTTC. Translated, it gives CASSLVGQRGSYTF. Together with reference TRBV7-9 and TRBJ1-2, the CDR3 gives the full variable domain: DTGVSQNPRHKITKRGQNVTFRCDPISEHNRLYWYRQTLGQGPEFLTYFQNEAQLEKSRLLSDRFSAERPKGSFSTLEIQRTEQGDSAMYLCASSLVGQRGSYTFGSGTRLTVV.

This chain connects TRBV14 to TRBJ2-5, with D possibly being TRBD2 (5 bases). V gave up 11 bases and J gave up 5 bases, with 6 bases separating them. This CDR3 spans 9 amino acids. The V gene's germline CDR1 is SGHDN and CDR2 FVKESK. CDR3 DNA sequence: TGTGCCTGCGGGGAGACCCAGTACTTC. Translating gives CACGETQYF.

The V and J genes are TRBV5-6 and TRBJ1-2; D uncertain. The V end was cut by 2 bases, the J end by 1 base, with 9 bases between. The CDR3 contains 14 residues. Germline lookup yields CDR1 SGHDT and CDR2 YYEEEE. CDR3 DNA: TGTGCCAGCAGCTTTTCGCAGTATAACTATGGCTACACCTTC. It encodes CASSFSQYNYGYTF. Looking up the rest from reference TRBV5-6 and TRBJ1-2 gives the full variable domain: DAGVTQSPTHLIKTRGQQVTLRCSPKSGHDTVSWYQQALGQGPQFIFQYYEEEERQRGNFPDRFSGHQFPNYSSELNVNALLLGDSALYLCASSFSQYNYGYTFGSGTRLTVV.

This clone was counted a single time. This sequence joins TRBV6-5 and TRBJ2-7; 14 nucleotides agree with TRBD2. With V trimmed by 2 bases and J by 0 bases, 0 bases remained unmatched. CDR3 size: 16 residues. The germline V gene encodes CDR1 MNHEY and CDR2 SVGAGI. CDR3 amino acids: CASSYGTSGSSYEQYF. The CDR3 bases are TGTGCCAGCAGTTACGGGACTAGCGGGAGCTCCTACGAGCAGTACTTC.

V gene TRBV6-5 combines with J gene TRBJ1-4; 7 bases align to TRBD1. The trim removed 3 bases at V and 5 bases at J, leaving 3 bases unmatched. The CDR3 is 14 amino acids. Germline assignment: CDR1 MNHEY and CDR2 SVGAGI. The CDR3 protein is CASSYEGGNEKLFF. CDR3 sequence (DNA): TGTGCCAGCAGTTATGAAGGGGGCAATGAAAAACTGTTTTTT.

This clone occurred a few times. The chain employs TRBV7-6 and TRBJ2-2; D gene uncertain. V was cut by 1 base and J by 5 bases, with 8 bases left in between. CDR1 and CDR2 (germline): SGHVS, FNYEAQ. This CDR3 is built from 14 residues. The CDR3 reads CASSLEGGTGELFF. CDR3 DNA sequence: TGTGCCAGCAGCTTAGAGGGTGGGACCGGGGAGCTGTTTTTT.

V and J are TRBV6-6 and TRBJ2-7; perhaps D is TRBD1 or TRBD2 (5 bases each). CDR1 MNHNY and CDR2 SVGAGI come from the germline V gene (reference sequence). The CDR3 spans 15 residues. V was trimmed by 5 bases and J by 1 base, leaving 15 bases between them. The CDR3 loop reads CASSKGDHRSYEQYF. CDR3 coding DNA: TGTGCCAGCAGTAAAGGGGACCACCGTTCCTACGAGCAGTACTTC.

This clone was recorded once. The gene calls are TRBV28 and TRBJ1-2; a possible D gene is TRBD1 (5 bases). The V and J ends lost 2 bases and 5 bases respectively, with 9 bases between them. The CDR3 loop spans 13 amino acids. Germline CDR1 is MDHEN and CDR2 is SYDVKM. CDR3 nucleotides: TGTGCCAGCAGTTTAGCGGGACTTTATGGCTACACCTTC. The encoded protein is CASSLAGLYGYTF.

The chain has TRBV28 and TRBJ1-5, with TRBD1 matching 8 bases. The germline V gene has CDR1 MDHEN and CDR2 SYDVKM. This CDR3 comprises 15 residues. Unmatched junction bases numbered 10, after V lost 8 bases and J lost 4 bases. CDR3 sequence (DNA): TGTGCCAGCTGTACCCCGACAGGGGTAAATCAGCCCCAGCATTTT. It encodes CASCTPTGVNQPQHF.

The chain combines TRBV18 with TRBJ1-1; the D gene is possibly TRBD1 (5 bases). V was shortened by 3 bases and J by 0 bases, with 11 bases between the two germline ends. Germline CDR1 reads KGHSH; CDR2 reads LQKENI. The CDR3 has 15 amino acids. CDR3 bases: TGTGCCAGCTCACCCCCCGGGACGGTGAACACTGAAGCTTTCTTT. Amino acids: CASSPPGTVNTEAFF.

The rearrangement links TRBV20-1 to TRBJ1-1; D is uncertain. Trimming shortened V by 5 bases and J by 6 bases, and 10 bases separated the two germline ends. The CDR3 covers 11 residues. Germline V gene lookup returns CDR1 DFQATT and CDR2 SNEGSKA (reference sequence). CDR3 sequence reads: CSAQVLAEAFF. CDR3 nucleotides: TGCAGTGCTCAGGTGTTGGCTGAAGCTTTCTTT.

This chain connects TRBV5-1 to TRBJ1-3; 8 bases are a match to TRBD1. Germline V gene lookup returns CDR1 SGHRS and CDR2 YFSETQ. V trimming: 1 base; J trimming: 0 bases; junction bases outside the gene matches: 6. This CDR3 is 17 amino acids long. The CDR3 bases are TGCGCCAGCAGCTTGTGGACAGGGCCTGCCTCTGGAAACACCATATATTTT. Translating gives CASSLWTGPASGNTIYF.

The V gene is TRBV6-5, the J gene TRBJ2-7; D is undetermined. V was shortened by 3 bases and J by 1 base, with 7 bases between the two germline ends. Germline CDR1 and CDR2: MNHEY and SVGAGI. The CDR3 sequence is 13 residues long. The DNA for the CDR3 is TGTGCCAGCAGTTATAGGGCATCCTACGAGCAGTACTTC. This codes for CASSYRASYEQYF.